This T cell receptor beta chain was sequenced for a study of technical replicates of blood from a handful of donors. Trimming removed 5 bases at V and 3 bases at J, with 16 bases between. The CDR3 is 15 amino acids. Germline CDR1 reads MDHEN; CDR2 reads SYDVKM. Data came from immunoSEQ multiplex PCR; TCRdb stores just in-frame clones and leaves some out. The sample holds 70,000 to 85,000 clones, 95% to 96% seen once. The material sequenced was T cells isolated from PBMCs. This chain links TRBV28 with TRBJ1-2, with D maybe TRBD1 (5 bases). This TCR came from a human donor in good health. This chain's CDR3 is CASSLGGGVYYGYTF. The CDR3 DNA reads TGTGCCAGCAGTCTCGGGGGAGGGGTCTACTATGGCTACACCTTC.